The 8 T cell receptor beta chains given below trace back to one sample, sequenced in a study of tumor and adjacent non-tumor tissue in lung cancer. Three rounds of nested PCR, following a modified ARM-PCR protocol, produced the TCRbeta library. TCRdb redid the calling of the multiplex PCR reads with MiXCR, one entry per CDR3 protein. The sample lists 98,000 or so distinct CDR3 sequences; roughly 78% were seen once. RNA was extracted from bulk tissue without any cell sorting. Distant lung tissue was collected more than 3 cm away from the tumor edge. The sequencing input was distant non-tumor lung tissue. Source of these receptors: a man in his 60s with small cell lung cancer.

The V call is TRBV11-2, the J call TRBJ2-1; 9 nucleotides align to TRBD2. The length of the CDR3 is 16 residues. CDR1 and CDR2 (germline): SGHAT, FQNNGV. The V and J ends lost 5 bases and 12 bases, in that order; junction bases with no gene match: 17. CDR3 sequence reads: CASSGLAGEPASGQFF. Written as DNA, the CDR3 is TGTGCCAGCAGCGGTTTAGCGGGAGAGCCCGCATCTGGGCAGTTCTTC.

The table lists this clonotype with a count of one. The missing conserved phenylalanine or tryptophan at the end of this CDR3 makes a read error likely. The CDR3 loop is CAITPRANTGELFY. The CDR3 DNA reads TGTGCCATCACCCCGAGAGCCAACACCGGGGAGCTGTTTTAT. V gene TRBV10-3 combines with J gene TRBJ2-2; the D is unclear. This CDR3 has 14 residues. Germline V gene data show CDR1 as ENHRY and CDR2 as SYGVKD. V was clipped by 7 bases and J by 2 bases, with 11 bases between them.

Points on this clonotype: Given the absence of the conserved phenylalanine or tryptophan at the CDR3 end, a read error is likely. This chain joins TRBV6-5 and TRBJ2-1; TRBD2 matches 8 bases. The CDR3 runs 17 residues. Germline V gene data show CDR1 as MNHEY and CDR2 as SVGAGI. As DNA, the CDR3 is TGTGACAGCAGTTACTCGATCTGGGGACTAGTGGACATTGAGCAGTTCCTC. It yields the protein CDSSYSIWGLVDIEQFL.

With respect to this clonotype: Since no conserved phenylalanine or tryptophan closes the CDR3, a read error is the likely cause. This chain uses TRBV29-1 with TRBJ2-1; 10 nucleotides agree with TRBD1. The CDR3 runs 14 residues. V shed 6 bases and J 7 bases; nucleotides not matched to a gene: 9. Germline loops: CDR1 SQVTM, CDR2 ANQGSEA. DNA of the CDR3: TGCAGCGTCTTAGGGACAGGGGTTGAGAATGAGCAGTTCCTC. This sequence encodes CSVLGTGVENEQFL.

Concerning this clonotype: An end of the junction differs from the germline gene, which may be a read error. This chain links TRBV6-1 with TRBJ1-5; D is unresolved. From germline, CDR1 is MNHNS and CDR2 SASEGT. The CDR3 consists of 12 residues. CDR3 loop: CASSEPWAFYVF. The CDR3 DNA follows: TGCGCCAGCAGTGAGCCGTGGGCGTTCTACGTATTT.

For this clonotype: A read error may be the cause here, since a much bigger clone is one base away. This chain connects TRBV5-1 to TRBJ2-3, with 7 bases aligning to TRBD2. Germline CDR1 SGHRS, CDR2 YFSETQ. This CDR3 is 16 amino acids long. Trimming removed 4 bases from V and 4 bases from J; junction bases left unmatched: 12. DNA for the CDR3: TGCGCCAGCAGCGCGCTACTAGTGGGAGGGTCAGATACGCAGTATTTT. Translating it yields CASSALLVGGSDTQYF.

A remark on this clonotype: One junction end disagrees with the germline gene, perhaps due to a read error. V is TRBV20-1 and J is TRBJ1-5; no definite D call. CDR3 length: 15 amino acids. Per the germline V gene, CDR1 is DFQATT and CDR2 is SNEGSKA (reference sequence). The CDR3 nucleotides read TGCAGTGTTAGATATTTAGTAGGAGGCAATCAGCCCCAGCATTTT. It specifies CSVRYLVGGNQPQHF.

This chain joins TRBV5-1 and TRBJ2-5; D not certain. Germline CDR1 is SGHRS and CDR2 is YFSETQ. V was clipped by 4 bases and J by 2 bases, with 12 bases between them. The CDR3 sequence is 14 residues long. CDR3 bases: TGCGCCAGCAGCCCTGGGATAACTCAAGAGACCCAGTACTTC. Translating it yields CASSPGITQETQYF.